One sample yielded the 27 T cell receptor beta chains listed below, sequenced in a study of beta chain features in type 1 diabetes (dated by TCRdb to 2016 to 2018). The library came from the immunoSEQ multiplex PCR assay. All of the isolated RNA was reverse transcribed with the High Capacity cDNA Reverse Transcription Kit, so expressed TCRB transcripts were sequenced. TCRdb stores this immuneACCESS table with in-frame sequences only. Part of the clones is absent; in the studies checked, under half of the shortfall reflects unresolved V genes, and no reason is known for the rest. A total of approximately 160,000 clones appear in this sample, less than 9.5% of them only once. The top ten clonotypes cover approximately 2.3% of the sample. The specimen sequenced was central memory CD4+ T cells from blood. The receptors here all came from a woman between 18 and 30 years old in good health.

The CDR3 protein is CAWSRASRGYGYTF. CDR3 sequence (DNA): TGTGCCTGGAGTCGAGCATCCCGGGGCTATGGCTACACCTTC. This chain uses TRBV30 with TRBJ1-2; the D is unclear. Germline-derived CDR1 and CDR2 are GTSNPN and SVGIG (reference sequence). V dropped 2 bases and J dropped 4 bases, with 14 bases sitting between them. The CDR3 is 14 amino acids.

This clone occurred a few times. This chain joins TRBV2 and TRBJ1-5; 11 bases are a match to TRBD1. With 6 bases clipped from V and 5 bases from J, the junction kept 3 bases outside the gene matches. Germline values: CDR1 SNHLY, CDR2 FYNNEI. The CDR3 totals 14 residues. CDR3 protein: CASRGTGGDQPQHF. In DNA, the CDR3 is TGTGCCAGCAGAGGGACAGGGGGAGATCAGCCCCAGCATTTT.

The rearrangement links TRBV5-6 to TRBJ1-2, with 9 positions matching TRBD1. CDR3 size: 14 residues. V trimming: 6 bases; J trimming: 7 bases; junction bases outside the gene matches: 10. The germline V gene has CDR1 SGHDT and CDR2 YYEEEE. In DNA form, the CDR3 reads TGTGCCAGCATCTGGACAGGGGAACCTGCTGGCTACACCTTC. The encoded protein is CASIWTGEPAGYTF. Filled out from reference TRBV5-6 and TRBJ1-2, the complete variable domain reads DAGVTQSPTHLIKTRGQQVTLRCSPKSGHDTVSWYQQALGQGPQFIFQYYEEEERQRGNFPDRFSGHQFPNYSSELNVNALLLGDSALYLCASIWTGEPAGYTFGSGTRLTVV.

The rearrangement joins TRBV29-1 to TRBJ1-1; 7 positions agree with TRBD1. CDR1 SQVTM and CDR2 ANQGSEA come from the germline V gene. The V and J ends lost 7 bases and 2 bases, in that order; junction bases with no gene match: 7. This CDR3 is 13 amino acids long. The CDR3: CSALTGANTEAFF. The CDR3 DNA reads as TGCAGCGCGCTTACAGGGGCCAACACTGAAGCTTTCTTT.

This clone was seen more than once but under ten times. This chain uses TRBV5-1 with TRBJ2-6; the match to TRBD2 covers 7 bases. This CDR3 has 14 residues. V dropped 4 bases and J dropped 3; count of bases not matched to a gene: 1. Germline lookup yields CDR1 SGHRS and CDR2 YFSETQ. This CDR3 reads CASSTGGGANVLTF. For the CDR3, the DNA is TGCGCCAGCAGCACGGGAGGTGGGGCCAACGTCCTGACTTTC.

This sequence joins TRBV7-9 and TRBJ1-4, with 11 bases matching TRBD1. CDR1 is SEHNR and CDR2 is FQNEAQ in the germline V gene (reference sequence). The CDR3 runs to 16 residues. The V gene end was trimmed by 5 bases and the J gene end by 10 bases; junction bases not matched to a gene: 12. CDR3 residues: CASSDTRGQGVGKLFF. DNA of the CDR3: TGTGCCAGCAGCGATACCCGGGGACAGGGGGTTGGAAAACTGTTTTTT.

This clone occurred many times. This sequence joins TRBV7-3 and TRBJ2-5; D call uncertain. Germline values: CDR1 SGHTA, CDR2 FQGTGA. The CDR3 totals 13 residues. Trimming stripped 6 bases from V and 2 bases from J, with 10 bases between. CDR3 region: CASSPGPQETQYF. The CDR3 DNA sequence: TGTGCCAGCAGTCCGGGTCCACAAGAGACCCAGTACTTC.

This sequence joins TRBV11-2 and TRBJ2-2, with unresolved D. The CDR3 has 15 residues. Germline CDR1 reads SGHAT; CDR2 reads FQNNGV. V lost 1 base to trimming and J lost 9 bases, with 15 bases between them. In DNA form, the CDR3 reads TGTGCCAGCAGCTTAGGTAGCCCCCGGTCGAGGGAGCTGTTTTTT. Translating it yields CASSLGSPRSRELFF.

The chain has TRBV9 and TRBJ1-5; perhaps TRBD1 as D (6 bases). With 4 bases removed from V and 1 base from J, the gap between germline ends came to 15 bases. The CDR3 loop spans 16 amino acids. The germline gives CDR1 SGDLS, CDR2 YYNGEE. The CDR3 DNA reads as TGTGCCAGCAGCCCCGGGGTGGGGGCGAGCAATCAGCCCCAGCATTTT. This sequence encodes CASSPGVGASNQPQHF.

V and J are TRBV9 and TRBJ1-6; D not resolved. The CDR3 contains 14 residues. Germline V lookup: CDR1 SGDLS, CDR2 YYNGEE. Trimming removed 4 bases from V and 5 bases from J, with 10 bases in between. As DNA, the CDR3 is TGTGCCAGCAGCACTCAAGAAGATAATTCACCCCTCCACTTT. Translating gives CASSTQEDNSPLHF.

V gene TRBV28 combines with J gene TRBJ2-6, with a possible D match to TRBD2 (5 bases). V was clipped by 6 bases and J by 0 bases, with 18 bases between them. The CDR3 runs to 18 residues. Germline CDR1 and CDR2: MDHEN and SYDVKM. The chain's CDR3 is CASSPPISGRSGANVLTF. Written as DNA, the CDR3 is TGTGCCAGCAGCCCGCCCATCAGCGGACGCTCTGGGGCCAACGTCCTGACTTTC.

This clone turned up a few times. CDR3 bases: TGCGCCAGCAGCTTGGCTGACGGGGGGTACGAGCAGTACTTC. Its protein is CASSLADGGYEQYF. The gene calls are TRBV5-1 and TRBJ2-7; TRBD2 matches at 7 bases. V lost 0 bases to trimming and J lost 4 bases; unmatched junction nucleotides: 4. Germline CDR1 and CDR2: SGHRS and YFSETQ. This CDR3 is 14 amino acids long. Based on the CDR3 plus reference TRBV5-1 and TRBJ2-7, the full variable domain is KAGVTQTPRYLIKTRGQQVTLSCSPISGHRSVSWYQQTPGQGLQFLFEYFSETQRNKGNFPGRFSGRQFSNSRSEMNVSTLELGDSALYLCASSLADGGYEQYFGPGTRLTVT.

This clone has a count of ten or more. This rearrangement joins TRBV29-1 to TRBJ2-7; 8 bases match TRBD1. Unmatched junction bases numbered 16, after V lost 8 bases and J lost 7 bases. The V gene's germline CDR1 is SQVTM and CDR2 ANQGSEA. This CDR3 is built from 14 residues. The chain's CDR3 is CSTSGGSQAGEQYF. DNA of the CDR3: TGCAGCACTTCAGGGGGCTCCCAGGCTGGGGAGCAGTACTTC.

This clone has at least ten counts. This sequence joins TRBV28 and TRBJ1-2, with TRBD1 identical over 7 bases. Unmatched junction bases numbered 5, after V lost 5 bases and J lost 2 bases. Germline lookup yields CDR1 MDHEN and CDR2 SYDVKM. The CDR3 spans 14 residues. Here the CDR3 reads CASSTGALNYGYTF. The CDR3 DNA reads TGTGCCAGCAGTACAGGGGCCTTGAACTATGGCTACACCTTC.

This clone was seen a handful of times. The chain combines TRBV4-2 with TRBJ2-7; possibly TRBD1 for D (8 bases). This CDR3 has 15 residues. With 5 bases removed from V and 0 bases from J, the gap between germline ends came to 14 bases. Germline assignment: CDR1 LGHNA and CDR2 YNFKEQ. The CDR3, as DNA: TGTGCCAGCAGCTCCACAGGGGGGGGCTCCTACGAGCAGTACTTC. As protein: CASSSTGGGSYEQYF.

The chain is built from TRBV2 and TRBJ2-4, with 8 bases aligning to TRBD1. Germline V gene sequence: CDR1 SNHLY, CDR2 FYNNEI. The V segment lost 4 bases and the J segment 10 bases; nucleotides outside the gene matches: 3. The CDR3 contains 12 residues. The CDR3 loop is CASSADRVIQYF. CDR3 DNA sequence: TGTGCCAGCAGTGCGGACAGGGTAATTCAGTACTTC.

The sample holds a few counts of this clone. A junction end diverges from the germline sequence, so it may reflect a read error. The DNA for the CDR3 is TGTGCCAGCAGCCAGAGTCAAGAGACCCAGTACTTC. Its protein is CASSQSQETQYF. This chain links TRBV4-1 with TRBJ2-5, with D unclear. This CDR3 is 12 amino acids long. Germline CDR1 reads MGHRA; CDR2 reads YSYEKL.

This clone has only a few counts. The chain has TRBV11-3 and TRBJ1-1; maybe TRBD1 (6 bases). Between the trimmed V and J ends, which lost 1 base and 11 bases, there was a span of 8 bases. This CDR3 is 11 amino acids long. Germline assignment: CDR1 SGHNT and CDR2 YENEEA. The CDR3 region is CASSLAGVAFF. The CDR3 coding sequence is TGTGCCAGCAGCTTAGCAGGGGTGGCTTTCTTT.

V gene TRBV15 combines with J gene TRBJ1-1; D call uncertain. V was clipped by 0 bases and J by 1 base, with 3 bases between them. Germline CDR1 LNHNV, CDR2 YYDKDF (reference sequence). The CDR3 is 13 amino acids. CDR3 bases: TGTGCCACCAGCAGAGATCGGAACACTGAAGCTTTCTTT. Protein: CATSRDRNTEAFF.

This clone was detected a few times. This chain connects TRBV7-6 to TRBJ1-1; D unclear. Germline CDR1 and CDR2: SGHVS and FNYEAQ. V lost 2 bases and J 10 bases, leaving 14 bases between the germline ends. The CDR3 is 13 amino acids. The CDR3 DNA sequence: TGTGCCAGCAGCTTACGTCAGGCCGACGGAGCTTTCTTT. Encoded protein: CASSLRQADGAFF. Supplemented by reference TRBV7-6 and TRBJ1-1, the full variable domain reads GAGVSQSPRYKVTKRGQDVALRCDPISGHVSLYWYRQALGQGPEFLTYFNYEAQQDKSGLPNDRFSAERPEGSISTLTIQRTEQRDSAMYRCASSLRQADGAFFGQGTRLTVV.

This clone has only a few counts. This chain joins TRBV18 and TRBJ2-5, with a weak D call TRBD1 (6 bases). The V end lost 3 bases, the J end lost 2 bases, and 7 bases lay between the germline ends. Germline CDR1 reads KGHSH; CDR2 reads LQKENI. The CDR3 is made up of 13 amino acids. Written as DNA, the CDR3 is TGTGCCAGCTCACCTGGACAGCAAGAGACCCAGTACTTC. Translated, it gives CASSPGQQETQYF.

This clone was seen only a few times. V is TRBV25-1 and J is TRBJ2-7; TRBD1 matches 9 bases. CDR3 length: 15 residues. V lost 4 bases to trimming and J lost 3 bases; unmatched junction nucleotides: 7. Germline-derived CDR1 and CDR2 are MGHDK and SYGVNS. This CDR3 reads CASSGGQGGVYEQYF. In DNA, the CDR3 is TGTGCCAGCAGTGGGGGACAGGGAGGGGTCTACGAGCAGTACTTC.

This clone has at least ten counts. V and J are TRBV7-9 and TRBJ2-7; 9 bases match TRBD1. The CDR3 totals 16 residues. Germline lookup yields CDR1 SEHNR and CDR2 FQNEAQ (reference sequence). Germline trimming cut 5 bases from V and 2 bases from J; bases unmatched to any gene: 10. The chain's CDR3 is CASSPVGTGKPYEQYF. CDR3 DNA: TGTGCCAGCAGCCCCGTGGGGACAGGGAAACCCTACGAGCAGTACTTC. Looking up the rest from reference TRBV7-9 and TRBJ2-7 gives the full variable domain: DTGVSQNPRHKITKRGQNVTFRCDPISEHNRLYWYRQTLGQGPEFLTYFQNEAQLEKSRLLSDRFSAERPKGSFSTLEIQRTEQGDSAMYLCASSPVGTGKPYEQYFGPGTRLTVT.

V usage is TRBV7-2 and J usage is TRBJ2-2; 8 bases match TRBD2. The V gene's germline CDR1 is SGHTA and CDR2 FQGNSA. The CDR3 contains 15 residues. V trimming: 2 bases; J trimming: 7 bases; junction bases outside the gene matches: 6. Here the CDR3 reads CASSLLGGAVGELFF. The DNA of the CDR3 is TGTGCCAGCAGCTTACTCGGGGGGGCGGTCGGGGAGCTGTTTTTT.

The genes are TRBV18 and TRBJ1-5; D may be TRBD1 (6 bases). Germline V gene sequence: CDR1 KGHSH, CDR2 LQKENI. Trimming took off 3 bases at V and 4 bases at J, with 16 bases between the two ends. The length of the CDR3 is 16 residues. The CDR3 nucleotides are TGTGCCAGCTCACCTACGGACAGTCATTCGAATCAGCCCCAGCATTTT. It codes for CASSPTDSHSNQPQHF.

The chain carries TRBV6-6 and TRBJ1-5; TRBD1 might be the D (5 bases). V gave up 0 bases and J gave up 4 bases, with 10 bases separating them. This CDR3 is built from 15 residues. CDR1 is MNHNY, CDR2 SVGAGI, per germline (reference sequence). The CDR3 is CASSYSGGQNQPQHF. For the CDR3, the DNA is TGTGCCAGCAGTTACTCGGGGGGTCAGAATCAGCCCCAGCATTTT.

The rearrangement joins TRBV6-5 to TRBJ2-7; D is unresolved. This CDR3 has 12 residues. CDR1 MNHEY and CDR2 SVGAGI come from the germline V gene. The V and J ends lost 8 bases and 0 bases respectively, with 8 bases between them. CDR3 sequence (DNA): TGTGCCAGCTCCCGCAGCTCCTACGAGCAGTACTTC. Its translation: CASSRSSYEQYF.